Presented here are 5 T cell receptor beta chains from one specimen sequenced in a study of cytomegalovirus exposure and HLA in healthy donors. PCR was performed using 60 Vbeta and 13 Jbeta primers. TCRdb's table, derived via immunoSEQ multiplex PCR, lists solely in-frame clones and lacks some. This sample has some 140,000 clones; roughly 77% occur once, and the top ten carry 3.1%. Sequences were obtained from PBMCs. The origin of the receptors is a female donor in good health and CMV-seronegative.

This chain connects TRBV29-1 to TRBJ2-3; a possible D gene is TRBD1 (6 bases). CDR1 and CDR2 from the germline V gene are SQVTM and ANQGSEA. The CDR3 is made up of 10 amino acids. V lost 4 bases, J lost 8 bases, and 7 bases lay in between. The CDR3 coding sequence is TGCAGCGTTGGAGGGGGTACGCAGTATTTT. Its translation: CSVGGGTQYF.

The V and J genes are TRBV6-6 and TRBJ2-7, with D possibly TRBD2 on 6 matching bases. Trimming took 6 bases from V and 2 from J, leaving 8 bases between them. CDR1 MNHNY and CDR2 SVGAGI come from the germline V gene (reference sequence). The CDR3 length is 12 residues. CDR3 bases: TGTGCCAGCAGAACGGGAGCCTACGAGCAGTACTTC. Translation gives CASRTGAYEQYF.

The genes are TRBV7-2 and TRBJ2-1; TRBD2 matches at 11 bases. V gave up 4 bases and J gave up 8 bases; unmatched junction bases: 7. The CDR3 consists of 15 residues. The V gene's germline CDR1 is SGHTA and CDR2 FQGNSA. The CDR3 is CASSSPGLAVYEQFF. The CDR3 bases are TGTGCCAGCAGCTCGCCGGGACTAGCGGTTTATGAGCAGTTCTTC.

The V gene is TRBV27, the J gene TRBJ1-5, with D hard to call. This CDR3 contains 17 residues. Germline V lookup: CDR1 MNHEY, CDR2 SMNVEV (reference sequence). Trimming took 4 bases from V and 3 from J, leaving 19 bases between them. Here the CDR3 DNA reads TGTGCCAGCAGTTCCATCGCGGGCCCTAGGGCCAATCAGCCCCAGCATTTT. As protein: CASSSIAGPRANQPQHF.

This chain links TRBV19 with TRBJ1-6; 8 positions match TRBD1. J gave up 10 bases and V 2 bases, and 10 bases lay outside the gene matches. The CDR3 has 16 amino acids. The germline V gene has CDR1 LNHDA and CDR2 SQIVND (reference sequence). The CDR3 nucleotides read TGTGCCAGTAGTATACGGGACCCCGGACAGGGATCACCCCTCCACTTT. It translates to CASSIRDPGQGSPLHF. The full variable domain, with the rest looked up from reference TRBV19 and TRBJ1-6, is DGGITQSPKYLFRKEGQNVTLSCEQNLNHDAMYWYRQDPGQGLRLIYYSQIVNDFQKGDIAEGYSVSREKKESFPLTVTSAQKNPTAFYLCASSIRDPGQGSPLHFGNGTRLTVT.